The 32 T cell receptor beta chains below were found in one sample sequenced in a study of blood T cell repertoires in COVID-19. Libraries were prepared by immunoSEQ multiplex PCR; TCRdb keeps only in-frame clonotypes and omits some of them. The repertoire consists of about 80,000 clones, with 88% occurring once and the leading ten covering more than 5.5%. Sequences were obtained from peripheral blood. These receptors were taken from a woman of 80 years or more with acute or convalescent COVID-19.

This clone has only one observation. This CDR3 reads CASSIRGRETQYF. The CDR3 bases are TGTGCCAGTAGTATACGGGGGAGAGAGACCCAGTACTTC. The V call is TRBV19, the J call TRBJ2-5; possible D gene TRBD2, 6 bases. V dropped 2 bases and J dropped 4 bases, with 8 bases sitting between them. CDR1 is LNHDA, CDR2 SQIVND, per germline (reference sequence). The CDR3 runs to 13 residues.

The gene calls are TRBV9 and TRBJ2-6; no clear D. Germline V lookup: CDR1 SGDLS, CDR2 YYNGEE. The ends were cut back, 0 bases at V and 0 bases at J, with 7 bases in the middle. This CDR3 region has 16 residues. The CDR3 coding sequence is TGTGCCAGCAGCGTAGTCCCCGGCTCTGGGGCCAACGTCCTGACTTTC. Protein: CASSVVPGSGANVLTF. The full variable domain, its missing parts supplied by reference TRBV9 and TRBJ2-6, is DSGVTQTPKHLITATGQRVTLRCSPRSGDLSVYWYQQSLDQGLQFLIQYYNGEERAKGNILERFSAQQFPDLHSELNLSSLELGDSALYFCASSVVPGSGANVLTFGAGSRLTVL.

The chain has TRBV28 and TRBJ1-5; TRBD1 matches at 7 bases. The CDR3 covers 15 residues. V shed 5 bases and J 14 bases; nucleotides not matched to a gene: 18. Germline V gene sequence: CDR1 MDHEN, CDR2 SYDVKM. The CDR3 DNA sequence: TGTGCCAGCAGTCCTCCGGGGACAGATTCTTCAGTCGAGCATTTT. It translates to CASSPPGTDSSVEHF. The full variable domain, with the rest looked up from reference TRBV28 and TRBJ1-5, is DVKVTQSSRYLVKRTGEKVFLECVQDMDHENMFWYRQDPGLGLRLIYFSYDVKMKEKGDIPEGYSVSREKKERFSLILESASTNQTSMYLCASSPPGTDSSVEHFGDGTRLSIL.

This clone has only one observation. The chain joins TRBV2 to TRBJ2-2, with 7 bases fitting TRBD2. The trim removed 7 bases at V and 4 bases at J, leaving 15 bases unmatched. Germline loops: CDR1 SNHLY, CDR2 FYNNEI. The CDR3 length is 17 residues. The CDR3 here is CASTRGRGGGTTGELFF. In DNA form, the CDR3 reads TGTGCCAGCACCCGAGGACGGGGCGGGGGAACCACCGGGGAGCTGTTTTTT.

This chain links TRBV9 with TRBJ2-5, with 7 bases fitting TRBD2. In germline, CDR1 is SGDLS, CDR2 YYNGEE. The V and J ends lost 3 bases and 1 base, in that order; junction bases with no gene match: 9. The CDR3 has 16 residues. The CDR3 coding sequence is TGTGCCAGCAGCGCTGTGAGGGCTAGCGGCCAAGAGACCCAGTACTTC. Its protein is CASSAVRASGQETQYF.

In DNA form, the CDR3 reads TGTGCCAGCACCCCCGGACAGGGAGGCTACACCTTC. Amino acids: CASTPGQGGYTF. V gene TRBV6-5 combines with J gene TRBJ1-2, with 8 positions matching TRBD1. The V gene end was trimmed by 7 bases and the J gene end by 8 bases; junction bases not matched to a gene: 6. The CDR3 runs 12 residues. Germline loops: CDR1 MNHEY, CDR2 SVGAGI.

The rearrangement links TRBV6-5 to TRBJ2-7; TRBD1 matches at 9 bases. The CDR3 totals 14 residues. The ends lost 6 bases at V and 2 bases at J; junction bases unmatched: 5. CDR1 and CDR2 (germline): MNHEY, SVGAGI. The CDR3 is CASRVRQGAYEQYF. The CDR3 nucleotides are TGTGCCAGCAGAGTTAGACAGGGGGCCTACGAGCAGTACTTC.

This chain connects TRBV29-1 to TRBJ1-2; 9 bases align to TRBD1. The V gene's germline CDR1 is SQVTM and CDR2 ANQGSEA. The CDR3 consists of 13 residues. The V and J ends lost 6 bases and 2 bases, in that order; junction bases with no gene match: 4. CDR3 DNA: TGCAGCGTGGGACAGGGCAAGAACTATGGCTACACCTTC. It encodes CSVGQGKNYGYTF. The full variable domain, its missing parts supplied by reference TRBV29-1 and TRBJ1-2, is SAVISQKPSRDICQRGTSLTIQCQVDSQVTMMFWYRQQPGQSLTLIATANQGSEATYESGFVIDKFPISRPNLTFSTLTVSNMSPEDSSIYLCSVGQGKNYGYTFGSGTRLTVV.

The chain has TRBV12-5 and TRBJ2-2; 7 bases align to TRBD1. Germline assignment: CDR1 LGHNT and CDR2 FRNRAP. The CDR3 covers 15 residues. V was clipped by 7 bases and J by 0 bases; unmatched bases: 5. Here the CDR3 DNA reads TGTGCTAGTGCCACCGGACAGGCGAACACCGGGGAGCTGTTTTTT. Its translation: CASATGQANTGELFF.

This clone was seen only a few times. The V call is TRBV19, the J call TRBJ1-3; D is unresolved. Trimming removed 5 bases from V and 1 base from J, with 6 bases in between. CDR3 length equals 13 residues. Germline loops: CDR1 LNHDA, CDR2 SQIVND (reference sequence). The CDR3 is CASSPMSGNTIYF. DNA of the CDR3: TGTGCCAGTAGTCCCATGTCTGGAAACACCATATATTTT.

The gene calls are TRBV11-1 and TRBJ2-3; perhaps TRBD1 as D (6 bases). V lost 5 bases and J 8 bases, leaving 17 bases between the germline ends. Germline CDR1 reads SGHAT; CDR2 reads FQDESV (reference sequence). CDR3 length: 14 residues. The CDR3 loop is CASSHIRQAVTQYF. The CDR3, as DNA: TGTGCCAGCAGCCATATACGACAGGCGGTTACGCAGTATTTT.

This chain connects TRBV5-1 to TRBJ2-3; possible D gene TRBD1, 5 bases. With 0 bases removed from V and 1 base from J, the gap between germline ends came to 12 bases. The germline V gene encodes CDR1 SGHRS and CDR2 YFSETQ. The CDR3 covers 16 residues. The CDR3 protein is CASSLVTVPRTDTQYF. DNA for the CDR3: TGCGCCAGCAGCTTGGTGACAGTCCCCCGCACAGATACGCAGTATTTT.

CDR3 sequence reads: CAGKDPGQGGYGYTF. For the CDR3, the DNA is TGTGCCGGGAAAGACCCGGGACAGGGAGGATATGGCTACACCTTC. The chain employs TRBV30 and TRBJ1-2; 9 bases are shared with TRBD1. Trimming cost V 8 bases and J 5 bases; bases outside gene matches: 15. Germline CDR1 reads GTSNPN; CDR2 reads SVGIG (reference sequence). This CDR3 contains 15 residues.

The V gene is TRBV25-1, the J gene TRBJ1-2, with D perhaps TRBD1 (5 bases). This CDR3 spans 18 amino acids. V shed 0 bases and J shed 5 bases, with 22 bases lying between them. Germline V gene data show CDR1 as MGHDK and CDR2 as SYGVNS. CDR3 coding DNA: TGTGCCAGCAGTGAATATCAATCCAATCCATCAGGGCTGTATGGCTACACCTTC. Translated, it gives CASSEYQSNPSGLYGYTF.

The J gene is TRBJ2-5, the V gene TRBV18, with TRBD1 matching 8 bases. The V and J ends lost 3 bases and 0 bases, in that order; junction bases with no gene match: 3. CDR3 length: 15 amino acids. Looked up from germline, CDR1 is KGHSH and CDR2 is LQKENI. CDR3 bases: TGTGCCAGCTCACCTAGGACAGGGTACCAAGAGACCCAGTACTTC. Translating it yields CASSPRTGYQETQYF.

V gene TRBV30 combines with J gene TRBJ2-7; 10 nucleotides match TRBD1. There are 20 residues in the CDR3. Germline values: CDR1 GTSNPN, CDR2 SVGIG (reference sequence). Trimming at V came to 2 bases and at J to 2 bases, leaving 21 bases not matched to a gene. The CDR3 here is CAWSLTPGQGILQPTYEQYF. The CDR3 region has the DNA TGTGCCTGGAGTCTGACTCCGGGACAGGGGATACTCCAGCCCACCTACGAGCAGTACTTC.

The chain has TRBV6-5 and TRBJ1-2; the match to TRBD1 covers 9 bases. Germline loops: CDR1 MNHEY, CDR2 SVGAGI. Trimming removed 0 bases from V and 8 bases from J; junction bases left unmatched: 10. This CDR3 has 16 residues. The CDR3 sequence: CASSYSLQGASRGYTF. CDR3 DNA: TGTGCCAGCAGTTACTCATTACAGGGGGCCAGTCGGGGCTACACCTTC.

V gene TRBV5-1 combines with J gene TRBJ2-1, with 12 bases lining up with TRBD2. The V gene's germline CDR1 is SGHRS and CDR2 YFSETQ. This CDR3 has 15 residues. With V trimmed by 4 bases and J by 7 bases, 6 bases remained unmatched. CDR3 bases: TGCGCCAGCAGCGAGCTAGCGGGAGGGCAGAATGAGCAGTTCTTC. As protein: CASSELAGGQNEQFF.

This clone was counted between two and nine times. The chain carries TRBV6-5 and TRBJ2-1, with D possibly matching TRBD1 (5 bases). The germline CDR1 and CDR2 sequences are MNHEY and SVGAGI. The CDR3 is 14 amino acids. V was pared by 6 bases and J by 2 bases, with 11 bases between. The CDR3 region is CASRQTDTYNEQFF. The CDR3 bases are TGTGCCAGCAGGCAGACGGACACCTACAATGAGCAGTTCTTC.

This chain links TRBV12-3 or TRBV12-4 with TRBJ1-2; D is ambiguous. Deletions cut 5 bases from V and 4 bases from J, with 11 bases between. The CDR3 covers 13 residues. CDR3 residues: CASSGRFGYGYTF. In nucleotides, the CDR3 is TGTGCCAGCAGTGGGCGATTCGGCTATGGCTACACCTTC.

The chain is built from TRBV7-2 and TRBJ1-2; 9 nucleotides align to TRBD1. The V gene end was trimmed by 2 bases and the J gene end by 4 bases; junction bases not matched to a gene: 8. The CDR3 runs to 16 residues. CDR1 SGHTA and CDR2 FQGNSA come from the germline V gene. CDR3 sequence: CASSLRGQGALYGYTF. DNA of the CDR3: TGTGCCAGCAGCTTAAGGGGACAGGGTGCTCTCTATGGCTACACCTTC.

V and J are TRBV6-5 and TRBJ1-2; D possibly corresponds to TRBD1 (6 bases). Germline CDR1 reads MNHEY; CDR2 reads SVGAGI. V lost 7 bases to trimming and J lost 4 bases, with 19 bases between them. The CDR3 contains 15 residues. CDR3 coding DNA: TGTGCCAGCAAGCACCCTACAGGGCTTGGCTATGGCTACACCTTC. This codes for CASKHPTGLGYGYTF.

This clone occurred once. The V and J genes are TRBV5-1 and TRBJ1-1; 9 bases are shared with TRBD1. Germline CDR1 is SGHRS and CDR2 is YFSETQ. CDR3 length equals 14 residues. V lost 4 bases and J lost 11; bases outside the gene matches: 12. Written as DNA, the CDR3 is TGCGCCAGCAGCGCATCCTTTACAGGGGGCAACGCTTTCTTT. This sequence encodes CASSASFTGGNAFF. The whole variable domain, remainder taken from reference TRBV5-1 and TRBJ1-1, is KAGVTQTPRYLIKTRGQQVTLSCSPISGHRSVSWYQQTPGQGLQFLFEYFSETQRNKGNFPGRFSGRQFSNSRSEMNVSTLELGDSALYLCASSASFTGGNAFFGQGTRLTVV.

The chain uses TRBV30 and TRBJ1-2, with D unclear. This CDR3 comprises 12 residues. Germline assignment: CDR1 GTSNPN and CDR2 SVGIG (reference sequence). The ends were cut back, 3 bases at V and 3 bases at J, with 8 bases in the middle. This CDR3 is CAWRMDYYGYTF. Here the CDR3 DNA reads TGTGCCTGGAGGATGGACTACTATGGCTACACCTTC.

In DNA, the CDR3 is TGTGCCAGCAGCCTCCCCCTCCGACTAGCGGGGGGGCCTGGTCGGTCTCGAGAGACCCAGTACTTC. As protein: CASSLPLRLAGGPGRSRETQYF. The V gene is TRBV3-1 (or the pseudogene TRBV3-2), the J gene TRBJ2-5, with 14 bases identical to TRBD2. The CDR3 is 22 amino acids. The J segment lost 4 bases and the V segment lost 4 bases, leaving 23 bases of the junction unmatched. Germline assignment: CDR1 LGHDT and CDR2 YNNKEL (reference sequence).

This chain uses TRBV7-9 with TRBJ2-3; 9 bases map to TRBD2. Trimming at V came to 5 bases and at J to 4 bases, leaving 10 bases not matched to a gene. Germline assignment: CDR1 SEHNR and CDR2 FQNEAQ (reference sequence). The CDR3 totals 16 residues. This CDR3 is CASSRMGSSGADTQYF. CDR3 nucleotide sequence: TGTGCCAGCAGCCGGATGGGGTCTAGCGGGGCAGATACGCAGTATTTT.

This chain uses TRBV5-1 with TRBJ2-3; the match to TRBD2 covers 15 bases. Germline lookup yields CDR1 SGHRS and CDR2 YFSETQ. This CDR3 is 14 amino acids long. V lost 9 bases, J lost 4 bases, and 3 bases stayed unmatched. CDR3 bases: TGCGCCACCGGGACTAGCGGGGGGTCAGATACGCAGTATTTT. Translating it yields CATGTSGGSDTQYF.

The chain combines TRBV5-8 with TRBJ1-5; 7 bases fit TRBD1. The CDR3 is made up of 15 amino acids. V lost 0 bases and J lost 5; bases outside the gene matches: 5. The germline V gene encodes CDR1 SGHTS and CDR2 YDEGEE. The CDR3 DNA follows: TGTGCCAGCAGCTTGGCCCGGGACAGATATCAGCCCCAGCATTTT. It translates to CASSLARDRYQPQHF.

The rearrangement links TRBV14 to TRBJ2-1; 10 nucleotides agree with TRBD2. The CDR3 consists of 16 residues. Losses at the gene ends were 2 bases for V and 6 bases for J; bases not matched to a gene: 7. Germline V gene data show CDR1 as SGHDN and CDR2 as FVKESK. CDR3 loop: CASSQIALAGVNEQFF. CDR3 nucleotide sequence: TGTGCCAGCAGCCAAATCGCCCTAGCGGGGGTCAATGAGCAGTTCTTC.

V usage is TRBV6-5 and J usage is TRBJ1-5; D is perhaps TRBD1 (6 bases). The V end was cut by 5 bases, the J end by 1 base, with 12 bases between. The CDR3 sequence is 15 residues long. The germline V gene encodes CDR1 MNHEY and CDR2 SVGAGI. The CDR3 sequence is CASSLDTGSNQPQHF. As DNA, the CDR3 is TGTGCCAGCAGTCTTGATACAGGGAGCAATCAGCCCCAGCATTTT.

J is TRBJ1-1 and V is TRBV19; 8 bases align to TRBD1. The germline gives CDR1 LNHDA, CDR2 SQIVND (reference sequence). The J segment lost 4 bases and the V segment lost 0 bases, leaving 1 base of the junction unmatched. This CDR3 region has 14 residues. Here the CDR3 reads CASSIDTGGTEAFF. Written as DNA, the CDR3 is TGTGCCAGTAGTATAGATACAGGGGGCACTGAAGCTTTCTTT.

The table lists this clone with a count of one. The chain couples TRBV5-4 to TRBJ2-5, with D possibly being TRBD2 (6 bases). Germline-derived CDR1 and CDR2 are SGHNT and YYREEE (reference sequence). The CDR3 is 16 residues long. Between the trimmed V and J ends, which lost 0 bases and 4 bases, there was a span of 16 bases. The CDR3 DNA reads as TGTGCCAGCAGCTTGGTCCCGGGGGTTAGTAGAGAGACCCAGTACTTC. Amino acid sequence: CASSLVPGVSRETQYF.